The present T cell receptor beta chain was sequenced within a study of cytomegalovirus exposure and HLA in healthy donors. Overall study: Some 85 million unique TCRs, all from HLA-typed donors, were included in an early release of the data. Out of 398 genotyped donors, roughly 80% belonged to the Caucasian-associated ancestry cluster.

Findings and limits, study-wide: Rates of TCR association differed by HLA locus in a later analysis, with DRB1 highest and HLA-C lowest.

This clone was seen a handful of times. Antigen unknown. PCR amplification relied on 60 Vbeta primers (plus 13 Jbeta primers). Method: immunoSEQ multiplex PCR; TCRdb's copy keeps in-frame clones and lacks some. Of under 200,000 clones in the sample, approximately 80% were seen once. V shed 5 bases, J shed 4 bases, and the junction held 4 bases outside the gene matches. This CDR3 spans 14 amino acids. In germline, CDR1 is SEHNR, CDR2 FQNEAQ (reference sequence). The rearrangement links TRBV7-9 to TRBJ2-1; 8 nucleotides match TRBD2. The sequencing sample was made of PBMCs. The sequence was obtained from a man aged 18 to 29 in good health and CMV-seropositive. CDR3 region: CASSVSGTYNEQFF. For the CDR3, the DNA is TGTGCCAGCAGCGTTAGCGGGACTTACAATGAGCAGTTCTTC.